The clone carrying this TCR beta chain has only one observation. As yet, its antigen is unknown. This sample was included in a study of T cell responses to AZD1222 COVID-19 vaccine. General study results and limits: Reports indicate that nearly half of spike-specific TCRs are directed at unmutated variant regions. In all cases, repertoires were sampled only after the peak T cell response. Spike-specific TCR breadth and depth were elevated following two AZD1222 doses. Clonal diversity was possibly underestimated; the donors were predominantly white British and more often female.

Measured with immunoSEQ multiplex PCR; TCRdb has only the in-frame clones, and not every one. The sample contains 90,000 to 130,000 clones, over 90% of which appear only once. The sample in question was peripheral blood, obtained 28 days after the second AZD1222 dose. The TCR comes from an adult who received the AZD1222 COVID-19 vaccine.

The CDR3: CASSWGTGSYTEAFF. CDR3 bases: TGCGCCAGCAGCTGGGGGACAGGGTCATACACTGAAGCTTTCTTT. The chain uses TRBV5-1 and TRBJ1-1, with TRBD1 matching over 9 bases. Germline V gene data show CDR1 as SGHRS and CDR2 as YFSETQ. V trimming: 3 bases; J trimming: 3 bases; junction bases outside the gene matches: 6. CDR3 length: 15 residues.